A selection of T cell receptor beta chains follows, all from one sample in a study of beta chain features in type 1 diabetes. Here immunoSEQ multiplex PCR was the method, and the copy in TCRdb shows in-frame clones only, minus some. The table includes approximately 150,000 clones, 50% to 70% detected once. Sequencing used naive CD4+ T cells from blood. These receptors all stem from a man under 40 with type 1 diabetes. Each CDR3 is given with its conserved first and last residue. Each record gives: V gene, D gene, J gene, clone size, CDR3 DNA, CDR3 protein. A D gene is named only where the DNA matches it firmly. Size tells how often a clone was seen (once, few, many) or the class of an expanded clone, and some rows leave it out.

V gene: TRBV28
D gene: -
J gene: TRBJ2-7
clone size: few
CDR3 DNA: TGTGCCAGCATCGCCTCGGGGTACGAGCAGTACTTC
CDR3 protein: CASIASGYEQYF

V gene: TRBV7-9
D gene: -
J gene: TRBJ1-2
clone size: -
CDR3 DNA: TGTGCCAGCAGCCCCCTGGACGCTAGCTACACCTTC
CDR3 protein: CASSPLDASYTF

V gene: TRBV29-1
D gene: -
J gene: TRBJ2-5
clone size: once
CDR3 DNA: TGCAGCGTGCGGGCGTTCCAAGAGACCCAGTACTTC
CDR3 protein: CSVRAFQETQYF

V gene: TRBV7-2
D gene: -
J gene: TRBJ1-6
clone size: once
CDR3 DNA: TGTGCCAGCAGCCGAACGGGATCACCCCTCCACTTT
CDR3 protein: CASSRTGSPLHF

V gene: TRBV18
D gene: -
J gene: TRBJ1-4
clone size: -
CDR3 DNA: TGTGCCAGCTCACCGTCGCGCAGGGAAATTAATGAAAAACTGTTTTTT
CDR3 protein: CASSPSRREINEKLFF

V gene: TRBV4-1
D gene: -
J gene: TRBJ1-5
clone size: once
CDR3 DNA: TGCGCCAGCAGCCAAGATCCGAACGACCAGGGTGAGAACCAGCCCCAGCATTTT
CDR3 protein: CASSQDPNDQGENQPQHF

V gene: TRBV29-1
D gene: -
J gene: TRBJ2-7
clone size: -
CDR3 DNA: TGCAGCGTGGGAGCCCAGACTTACGAGCAGTACTTC
CDR3 protein: CSVGAQTYEQYF

V gene: TRBV7-9
D gene: -
J gene: TRBJ2-1
clone size: -
CDR3 DNA: TGTGCCAGCAGCCTTGGGAGTGGGTTAGGCTACAATGAGCAGTTCTTC
CDR3 protein: CASSLGSGLGYNEQFF

V gene: TRBV7-2
D gene: -
J gene: TRBJ2-7
clone size: once
CDR3 DNA: TGTGCCAGCAGCTTAGTGGTCGGGCCATCCTACGAGCAGTACTTC
CDR3 protein: CASSLVVGPSYEQYF

V gene: TRBV7-9
D gene: -
J gene: TRBJ2-3
clone size: -
CDR3 DNA: TGTGCCAGCAGCTTAGACATCACAGATACGCAGTATTTT
CDR3 protein: CASSLDITDTQYF

V gene: TRBV19
D gene: -
J gene: TRBJ2-7
clone size: -
CDR3 DNA: TGTGCCAGTAGTATGGGTTACTACGAGCAGTACTTC
CDR3 protein: CASSMGYYEQYF

V gene: TRBV7-9
D gene: -
J gene: TRBJ1-5
clone size: -
CDR3 DNA: TGTGCCAGCAGCTTAGAGAGTGGACAGCCCCAGCATTTT
CDR3 protein: CASSLESGQPQHF

V gene: TRBV7-9
D gene: -
J gene: TRBJ2-1
clone size: once
CDR3 DNA: TGTGCGTCTTACCGGGACACCGGGTACAATGAGCAGTTCTTC
CDR3 protein: CASYRDTGYNEQFF

V gene: TRBV30
D gene: -
J gene: TRBJ1-2
clone size: few
CDR3 DNA: TGTGCCTGGAGTCCCCAGGTGCGAGGTGATGGCTACACCTTC
CDR3 protein: CAWSPQVRGDGYTF

V gene: TRBV12-5
D gene: -
J gene: TRBJ2-1
clone size: -
CDR3 DNA: TGTGCTAGTGGAAACGACAGTCGCTCCTACAATGAGCAGTTCTTC
CDR3 protein: CASGNDSRSYNEQFF

V gene: TRBV13
D gene: TRBD1
J gene: TRBJ2-3
clone size: few
CDR3 DNA: TGTGCCAGCAGCCCAAGCACAGGGGCAGATACGCAGTATTTT
CDR3 protein: CASSPSTGADTQYF

V gene: TRBV18
D gene: TRBD2
J gene: TRBJ2-1
clone size: few
CDR3 DNA: TGTGCCAGCTCACCACTCCCTAGCGGGGCCTCGAGCTCCTACAATGAGCAGTTCTTC
CDR3 protein: CASSPLPSGASSSYNEQFF

V gene: TRBV29-1
D gene: TRBD1
J gene: TRBJ1-2
clone size: -
CDR3 DNA: TGCAGCGTAGGCCGGGACAGGGCTGGCTACACCTTC
CDR3 protein: CSVGRDRAGYTF

V gene: TRBV29-1
D gene: -
J gene: TRBJ1-1
clone size: -
CDR3 DNA: TGCAGCGTCGGGAACGGACAGAACACTGAAGCTTTCTTT
CDR3 protein: CSVGNGQNTEAFF

V gene: TRBV29-1
D gene: TRBD2
J gene: TRBJ2-1
clone size: once
CDR3 DNA: TGCAGCGTTGTGGTGATTCCTGGACTAGCGGGGGACAATGAGCAGTTCTTC
CDR3 protein: CSVVVIPGLAGDNEQFF

V gene: TRBV29-1
D gene: -
J gene: TRBJ2-6
clone size: few
CDR3 DNA: TGCAGCGCCCAAGAAATGGTAGGGGGTGCTGGGGCCAACGTCCTGACTTTC
CDR3 protein: CSAQEMVGGAGANVLTF

V gene: TRBV29-1
D gene: -
J gene: TRBJ1-4
clone size: -
CDR3 DNA: TGCAGCGTTCTATTACGACAAGCAGGTGAAAAACTGTTTTTT
CDR3 protein: CSVLLRQAGEKLFF

V gene: TRBV4-3
D gene: -
J gene: TRBJ1-2
clone size: -
CDR3 DNA: TGCGCCAGCAGCCTAAACCCAACGGAGGGCTATGGCTACACCTTC
CDR3 protein: CASSLNPTEGYGYTF

V gene: TRBV19
D gene: -
J gene: TRBJ2-6
clone size: -
CDR3 DNA: TGTGCCAGTAGTAAGGGGACTGGGGCCAACGTCCTGACTTTC
CDR3 protein: CASSKGTGANVLTF

V gene: TRBV30
D gene: TRBD2
J gene: TRBJ2-1
clone size: few
CDR3 DNA: TGTGCCTGGAGTCTAGGACTAGTTAACAATGAGCAGTTCTTC
CDR3 protein: CAWSLGLVNNEQFF

V gene: TRBV9
D gene: -
J gene: TRBJ2-3
clone size: -
CDR3 DNA: TGTGCCAGCAGCGGAGGGGCAGATACGCAGTATTTT
CDR3 protein: CASSGGADTQYF

V gene: TRBV7-9
D gene: -
J gene: TRBJ2-4
clone size: -
CDR3 DNA: TGTGCCAGCAGCTCCTGGACAGCCAGCGCCAAAAACATTCAGTACTTC
CDR3 protein: CASSSWTASAKNIQYF

V gene: TRBV7-2
D gene: -
J gene: TRBJ1-1
clone size: -
CDR3 DNA: TGTGCCAGCAGCACACAGGGCGGCACTGAAGCTTTCTTT
CDR3 protein: CASSTQGGTEAFF

V gene: TRBV9
D gene: TRBD2
J gene: TRBJ2-1
clone size: -
CDR3 DNA: TGTGCCAGCAGCGTAGTTACGGGGGGATACAATGAGCAGTTCTTC
CDR3 protein: CASSVVTGGYNEQFF

V gene: TRBV5-1
D gene: TRBD2
J gene: TRBJ2-5
clone size: few
CDR3 DNA: TGCGCCAGCCTCCCAGCGGGGGCTGGGGAGACCCAGTACTTC
CDR3 protein: CASLPAGAGETQYF

V gene: TRBV19
D gene: TRBD1
J gene: TRBJ2-4
clone size: once
CDR3 DNA: TGTGCCAGTAGTATTGCGGACAGGGGCTTAAACATTCAGTACTTC
CDR3 protein: CASSIADRGLNIQYF

V gene: TRBV7-2
D gene: -
J gene: TRBJ1-5
clone size: -
CDR3 DNA: TGTGCCAGCAGCCAGTCGGCAGGTGCGGGCAATCAGCCCCAGCATTTT
CDR3 protein: CASSQSAGAGNQPQHF

V gene: TRBV25-1
D gene: TRBD2
J gene: TRBJ2-3
clone size: few
CDR3 DNA: TGTGCCAGCAGTACTAGCGGGGTTCGAGATACGCAGTATTTT
CDR3 protein: CASSTSGVRDTQYF

V gene: TRBV7-2
D gene: -
J gene: TRBJ2-5
clone size: once
CDR3 DNA: TGTGCCAGCAGCTTTTCCAGGGGGGGCCAAGAGACCCAGTACTTC
CDR3 protein: CASSFSRGGQETQYF

V gene: TRBV30
D gene: -
J gene: TRBJ2-1
clone size: -
CDR3 DNA: TGTGCCTGGAGTGGGCTAGCTGGGGAGCAGTTCTTC
CDR3 protein: CAWSGLAGEQFF

V gene: TRBV29-1
D gene: -
J gene: TRBJ2-7
clone size: few
CDR3 DNA: TGCAGCGTCTTTACCAGGGTCCACGAGCAGTACTTC
CDR3 protein: CSVFTRVHEQYF

V gene: TRBV5-1
D gene: -
J gene: TRBJ2-3
clone size: -
CDR3 DNA: TGCGCCAGCAGCTTGGGACAGGTGGGCACAGATACGCAGTATTTT
CDR3 protein: CASSLGQVGTDTQYF

V gene: TRBV7-8
D gene: -
J gene: TRBJ2-3
clone size: -
CDR3 DNA: TGTGCCAGCAGCCCCTTCACAGATACGCAGTATTTT
CDR3 protein: CASSPFTDTQYF

V gene: TRBV13
D gene: -
J gene: TRBJ2-5
clone size: -
CDR3 DNA: TGTGCCAGCAGTCCCACGGGGGCGTATGTGACCCAGTACTTC
CDR3 protein: CASSPTGAYVTQYF

V gene: TRBV30
D gene: TRBD1
J gene: TRBJ1-1
clone size: -
CDR3 DNA: TGTGCCTGGGGAGGACAGGTGCGGGACACTGAAGCTTTCTTT
CDR3 protein: CAWGGQVRDTEAFF

V gene: TRBV28
D gene: TRBD2
J gene: TRBJ2-7
clone size: -
CDR3 DNA: TGTGCCAGCAGTTTACAGCGGGGGGAGGTCGAGCAGTACTTC
CDR3 protein: CASSLQRGEVEQYF

V gene: TRBV7-9
D gene: TRBD1
J gene: TRBJ1-6
clone size: once
CDR3 DNA: TGTGCCAGCAGCGCACAGGGGGCTAATTCACCCCTCCACTTT
CDR3 protein: CASSAQGANSPLHF

V gene: TRBV29-1
D gene: TRBD1
J gene: TRBJ2-3
clone size: once
CDR3 DNA: TGCAGCGTTGCAAAGGGGGACAGTAGCACAGATACGCAGTATTTT
CDR3 protein: CSVAKGDSSTDTQYF

V gene: TRBV7-9
D gene: -
J gene: TRBJ1-4
clone size: once
CDR3 DNA: TGTGCCAGCAGCTTAATTTCAGGGGAAGGTGAAAAACTGTTTTTT
CDR3 protein: CASSLISGEGEKLFF